This T cell receptor beta chain was documented in a study of T-cell memory formation after mild COVID-19. Findings and caveats of the study: Chiefly within CM and EM were the contracting CD4+ clones; CD8+ ones were within EMRA. The authors left the SARS-CoV-2 specificity of second-wave clones peaking on day 37 unconfirmed. From day 15 to 85, contracting clones were balanced between CD4 and CD8, whereas later expanders leaned toward CD4+.

After 5'RACE with constant-segment primers, TCR alpha and TCR beta cDNA libraries carrying sample barcodes and UMIs were obtained. From the 5' RACE reads, TCRdb called clonotypes with MiXCR, one entry per CDR3 protein. The data hold more than 450,000 distinct CDR3 sequences, with roughly 17% observed a single time. This clonotype has ten or more counts. What it recognizes is unknown. The source of this sequence is an adult woman who had mild COVID-19 (a few samples of this study predate the infection). Cell type and time point are not known. Input material: PBMCs or a T cell subset sorted from them (not recorded which).

DNA of the CDR3: TGTGCCTATGGGGGCTACAATGAGCAGTTCTTC. Amino acid sequence: CAYGGYNEQFF. The chain has TRBV7-9 and TRBJ2-1; D might be TRBD1 or TRBD2, each matching 5 bases. The germline V and J ends were trimmed by 11 bases and 3 bases, with 8 bases remaining between them. The CDR3 totals 11 residues. Germline V gene lookup returns CDR1 SEHNR and CDR2 FQNEAQ (reference sequence).